This is a list of T cell receptor beta chains from one sample in a study of T-cell memory formation after mild COVID-19. MiXCR was run by TCRdb on the 5' RACE reads, yielding one entry per CDR3 protein. The sample contains some 120,000 distinct CDR3 sequences, about 6% of which appear only once. The material sequenced was PBMCs or a T cell subset sorted from them (not recorded which). Receptor source: an adult woman who had mild COVID-19 (a few samples of this study predate the infection). Cell type and time point are not known. The CDR3 runs from the conserved cysteine through the conserved F or W. Each record gives: J gene, V gene, D gene, clone size, CDR3 DNA, CDR3 protein. A D gene is named only where the DNA matches it firmly. Only some rows state a clone size, as once, few, many or a class for expanded clones.

TRBJ1-1 | TRBV7-9 | NA | many | TGTGCCAGCAGCTTATTTGGGGTCACTGAAGCTTTCTTT | CASSLFGVTEAFF
TRBJ2-5 | TRBV12-3/TRBV12-4 | TRBD1 | NA | TGTGCCAGCAGTGTGACAGGGGCCAGGGAGACCCAGTACTTC | CASSVTGARETQYF
TRBJ2-5 | TRBV29-1 | NA | few | TGCAGCGTTGCCTGGCAGGGCGCATATCTGGAGACCCAGTACTTC | CSVAWQGAYLETQYF
TRBJ1-1 | TRBV6-1 | TRBD1 | many | TGTGCCAGCAGTGAAGAGCGGACAGGGTGGAACACTGAAGCTTTCTTT | CASSEERTGWNTEAFF
TRBJ2-1 | TRBV5-1 | NA | many | TGCGCCAGCAGCTTAGGCAGGTCAAATGAGCAGTTCTTC | CASSLGRSNEQFF
TRBJ2-7 | TRBV29-1 | NA | few | TGCAGCGTTGATAGAGGGGGCTACGAGCAGTACTTC | CSVDRGGYEQYF
TRBJ2-3 | TRBV7-9 | TRBD2 | NA | TGTGCCGGGGTGGGACTAGGTGCACTCCGAGGTACGCAGTATTTT | CAGVGLGALRGTQYF
TRBJ2-3 | TRBV21-1 | NA | NA | TGTGCCAGCAGCAAAGTCAATTTTGAGGGGTTCGGTACAGATACGCAGTATTTT | CASSKVNFEGFGTDTQYF
TRBJ2-7 | TRBV7-3 | TRBD1 | few | TGTGCCAGCAGCCCCGGACAGGATTCCTACGAGCAGTACTTC | CASSPGQDSYEQYF
TRBJ2-2 | TRBV5-1 | NA | many | TGCGCCAGCAGCTCTACAGGGAATCCGAACACCGGGGAGCTGTTTTTT | CASSSTGNPNTGELFF
TRBJ2-5 | TRBV6-5 | NA | NA | TGTGCCAGCAGTTACTCGGGCAGACCAGAGACCCAGTACTTC | CASSYSGRPETQYF
TRBJ2-3 | TRBV12-3/TRBV12-4 | TRBD2 | once | TGTGCCAGCAGTCCTCGGACTAGCGGGATCCCCTCGGCCGGTACGCAGTATTTT | CASSPRTSGIPSAGTQYF
TRBJ2-1 | TRBV11-2 | NA | many | TGTGCCAGCAGCCCTTCGGTTGAGCAGTTCTTC | CASSPSVEQFF
TRBJ2-3 | TRBV19 | NA | many | TGTGCCAGTAAACCGGGAGCTGGCACAGATACGCAGTATTTT | CASKPGAGTDTQYF